This TCR beta chain was captured in a study of T-cell memory formation after mild COVID-19. The 5'RACE method, run with constant-segment primers, produced TCR alpha and TCR beta cDNA libraries (carrying sample barcodes and UMIs). TCRdb reprocessed the 5' RACE reads via MiXCR and lists one record per CDR3 protein. The profile shows about 200,000 distinct CDR3 sequences, roughly 18% of them singletons. Broader study findings: Most CD4+ clones that shrank were in CM and EM, while CD8+ ones turned up in EMRA. Memory cells collected pre-infection included some clones that later responded, suggesting cross-reactive memory joined. There was no confirmation that second-wave clones peaking on day 37 were SARS-CoV-2 specific.

Comment on this clonotype: The antigen remains unidentified.

This receptor was obtained from an adult woman who had mild COVID-19 (a few samples of this study predate the infection). Cell type and time point are not known. The material sequenced was PBMCs or a T cell subset sorted from them (not recorded which).

The DNA for the CDR3 is TGCGCCAGCAGCTTTGGACTTGGGGAGACCCAGTACTTC. Translating it yields CASSFGLGETQYF. The chain employs TRBV5-1 and TRBJ2-5; the D gene is possibly TRBD2 (5 bases). The CDR3 runs 13 residues. CDR1 and CDR2 from the germline V gene are SGHRS and YFSETQ. V was cut by 2 bases and J by 5 bases, with 10 bases left in between.